This T cell receptor (beta chain) was captured by sequencing in a study of cytomegalovirus exposure and HLA in healthy donors. This PCR relied on a set of 60 Vbeta primers and 13 Jbeta primers. The data were produced by immunoSEQ multiplex PCR, yet TCRdb's version contains in-frame clones alone and is incomplete. The sample gives some 150,000 clones, 50% to 75% of which show up once; 7% to 8.5% is in the top ten. Looked up from germline, CDR1 is SNHLY and CDR2 is FYNNEI. The CDR3 consists of 14 residues. The trim removed 4 bases at V and 2 bases at J, leaving 3 bases unmatched. The study's findings and limits: When analyzed later, a missense DCLRE1C variant was found to be linked to TCR beta V- and J-gene trimming.

Regarding this clone: What it binds is unknown.

The receptor was isolated from an older woman in good health and CMV-seropositive. The V gene is TRBV2, the J gene TRBJ2-7; 9 nucleotides line up with TRBD1. Sequenced sample: PBMCs. In nucleotides, the CDR3 is TGTGCCAGCAGTGGGGACAGGGTCCCCTACGAGCAGTACTTC. Translating it yields CASSGDRVPYEQYF.